The entry below describes one T cell receptor (beta chain). Its antigen is undetermined. Germline CDR1 reads MNHEY; CDR2 reads SVGEGT. The CDR3 consists of 14 residues. V was shortened by 5 bases and J by 4 bases, with 13 bases between the two germline ends. This record comes from a study of brain metastases from non-small cell lung cancer. General observations from the study: Expanded T-cell clones appeared in around 60% of brain metastases over primaries.

Sequencing used immunoSEQ multiplex PCR; TCRdb keeps in-frame clones, though not all of them. This sample has roughly 14,000 clones, with about 85% found just once. The TCR comes from a donor at least 40 years old with non-small cell lung cancer. The rearrangement joins TRBV6-2 or TRBV6-3 to TRBJ2-3; possible D gene TRBD2, 6 bases. Sequenced input: primary lung tumor tissue. In DNA form, the CDR3 reads TGTGCCAGCAGTCTAGCGAGTAGCGCAGATACGCAGTATTTT. As protein: CASSLASSADTQYF.